The 7 T cell receptor beta chains reported below all come from one sample, sequenced in a study of blood T cell repertoires in COVID-19. Only in-frame clones appear in the TCRdb table, and some are missing; sequencing was by immunoSEQ multiplex PCR. The sample yields more than 300,000 clones, 90% seen once. Sample: peripheral blood. The origin of the receptors is a woman aged 35 to 49 with COVID-19, enrolled during active disease.

V gene TRBV19 combines with J gene TRBJ1-3; 7 positions agree with TRBD1. The CDR3 sequence is 14 residues long. V shed 6 bases, J shed 3 bases, and the junction held 5 bases outside the gene matches. Germline lookup yields CDR1 LNHDA and CDR2 SQIVND (reference sequence). The CDR3 is CASRPTGFGNTIYF. The CDR3 DNA reads as TGTGCCAGTAGGCCGACAGGGTTTGGAAACACCATATATTTT. The full variable domain, in which reference TRBV19 and TRBJ1-3 provide the parts outside the CDR3, is DGGITQSPKYLFRKEGQNVTLSCEQNLNHDAMYWYRQDPGQGLRLIYYSQIVNDFQKGDIAEGYSVSREKKESFPLTVTSAQKNPTAFYLCASRPTGFGNTIYFGEGSWLTVV.

The chain has TRBV6-4 and TRBJ1-6; tentative D call: TRBD1 (5 bases). The V gene lost 3 bases and the J gene lost 4 bases, with 10 bases spanning the gap. Per the germline V gene, CDR1 is MRHNA and CDR2 is SNTAGT. This CDR3 comprises 15 residues. CDR3 residues: CASSEGRAYNSPLHF. Written as DNA, the CDR3 is TGTGCCAGCAGTGAAGGCAGGGCGTATAATTCACCCCTCCACTTT.

The table lists this clone with a few counts. This chain connects TRBV7-3 to TRBJ2-5; 8 bases fit TRBD1. From germline, CDR1 is SGHTA and CDR2 FQGTGA. CDR3 size: 15 residues. V gave up 3 bases and J gave up 7 bases; unmatched junction bases: 10. The CDR3 DNA sequence: TGTGCCAGCAGCTTCTACGACAGGGGTTTGGGGACCCAGTACTTC. Its protein product is CASSFYDRGLGTQYF.

Here the CDR3 reads CASSALPGQGAGELFF. The CDR3 DNA sequence: TGTGCCAGCAGCGCCTTACCGGGACAGGGGGCCGGGGAGCTGTTTTTT. The rearrangement joins TRBV9 to TRBJ2-2, with 11 nucleotides matching TRBD1. This CDR3 is built from 16 residues. The V gene end was trimmed by 3 bases and the J gene end by 6 bases; junction bases not matched to a gene: 7. Germline CDR1 is SGDLS and CDR2 is YYNGEE.

This clone was seen only once. V gene TRBV3-1 (or the pseudogene TRBV3-2) combines with J gene TRBJ1-2; D is possibly TRBD1 (6 bases). The CDR3 sequence is 13 residues long. V was shortened by 7 bases and J by 7 bases, with 16 bases between the two germline ends. Germline-derived CDR1 and CDR2 are LGHDT and YNNKEL (reference sequence). This CDR3 reads CASMPEWGLGYTF. CDR3 nucleotide sequence: TGTGCCAGCATGCCCGAATGGGGGCTTGGCTACACCTTC.

The V gene is TRBV28, the J gene TRBJ1-1; D gene unclear. Germline-derived CDR1 and CDR2 are MDHEN and SYDVKM. The CDR3 is made up of 13 amino acids. Trimming cost V 1 base and J 11 bases, with 14 bases left between them. CDR3 bases: TGTGCCAGCAGTTTATTCGGCATGACTCGGGCTTTCTTT. This gives the protein CASSLFGMTRAFF.

This chain uses TRBV3-1 (or the pseudogene TRBV3-2) with TRBJ1-2; 10 bases are shared with TRBD1. Germline loops: CDR1 LGHDT, CDR2 YNNKEL (reference sequence). Germline trimming cut 0 bases from V and 4 bases from J; bases unmatched to any gene: 5. This CDR3 is 16 amino acids long. The CDR3 protein is CASSQDSWTGGYGYTF. The CDR3, as DNA: TGTGCCAGCAGCCAAGACTCCTGGACAGGGGGCTATGGCTACACCTTC.